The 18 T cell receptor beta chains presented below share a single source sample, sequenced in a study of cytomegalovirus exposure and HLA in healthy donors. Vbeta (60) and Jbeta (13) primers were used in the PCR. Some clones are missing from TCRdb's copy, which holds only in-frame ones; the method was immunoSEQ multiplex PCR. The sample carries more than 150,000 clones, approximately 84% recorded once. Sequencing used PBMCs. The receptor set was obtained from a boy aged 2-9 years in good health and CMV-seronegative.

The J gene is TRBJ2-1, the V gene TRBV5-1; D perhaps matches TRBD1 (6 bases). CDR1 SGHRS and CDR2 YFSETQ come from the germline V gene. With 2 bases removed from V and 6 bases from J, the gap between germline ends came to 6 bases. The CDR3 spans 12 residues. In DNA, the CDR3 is TGCGCCAGCAGCTTAGGGGGCAATGAGCAGTTCTTC. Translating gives CASSLGGNEQFF.

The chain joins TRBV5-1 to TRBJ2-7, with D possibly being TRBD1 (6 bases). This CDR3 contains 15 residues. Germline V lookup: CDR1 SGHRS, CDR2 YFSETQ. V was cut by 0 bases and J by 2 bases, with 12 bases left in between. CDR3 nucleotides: TGCGCCAGCAGCTTGGGGGCAGGGGATCCCTACGAGCAGTACTTC. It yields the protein CASSLGAGDPYEQYF.

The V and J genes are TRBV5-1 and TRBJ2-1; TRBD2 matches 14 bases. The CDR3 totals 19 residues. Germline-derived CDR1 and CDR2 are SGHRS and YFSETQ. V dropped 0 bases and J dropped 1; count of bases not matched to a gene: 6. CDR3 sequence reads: CASSLATSGRASSYNEQFF. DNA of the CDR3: TGCGCCAGCAGCTTGGCGACTAGCGGGAGGGCCAGTTCCTACAATGAGCAGTTCTTC.

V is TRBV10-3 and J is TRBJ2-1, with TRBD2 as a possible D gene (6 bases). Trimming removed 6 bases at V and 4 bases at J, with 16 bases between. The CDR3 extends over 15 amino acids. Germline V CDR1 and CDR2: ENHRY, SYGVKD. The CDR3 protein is CAIRAWGGQYNEQFF. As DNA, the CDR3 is TGTGCCATCAGAGCTTGGGGAGGTCAATACAATGAGCAGTTCTTC.

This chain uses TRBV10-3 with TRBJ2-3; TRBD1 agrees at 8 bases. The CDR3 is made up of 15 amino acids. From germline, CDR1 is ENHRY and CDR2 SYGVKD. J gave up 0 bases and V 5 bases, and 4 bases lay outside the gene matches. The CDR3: CAISQGAKSTDTQYF. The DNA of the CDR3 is TGTGCCATCAGTCAGGGGGCGAAGAGCACAGATACGCAGTATTTT.

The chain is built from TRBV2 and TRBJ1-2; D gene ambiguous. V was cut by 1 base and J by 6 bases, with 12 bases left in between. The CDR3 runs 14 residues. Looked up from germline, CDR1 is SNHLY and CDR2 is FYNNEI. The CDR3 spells CASSEGRGSDGYTF. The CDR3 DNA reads TGTGCCAGCAGTGAAGGTAGAGGGTCGGATGGCTACACCTTC.

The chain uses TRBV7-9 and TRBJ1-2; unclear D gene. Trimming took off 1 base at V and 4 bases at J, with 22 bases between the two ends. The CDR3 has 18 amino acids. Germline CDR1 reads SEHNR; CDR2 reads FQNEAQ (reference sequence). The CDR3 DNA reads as TGTGCCAGCAGCTTAGAGTCGGCAGTAATTTGGCGAGGCTATGGCTACACCTTC. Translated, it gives CASSLESAVIWRGYGYTF.

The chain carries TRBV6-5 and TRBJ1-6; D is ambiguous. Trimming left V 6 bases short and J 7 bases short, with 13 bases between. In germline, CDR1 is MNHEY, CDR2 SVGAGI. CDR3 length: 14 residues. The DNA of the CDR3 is TGTGCCAGCAGACGAGGCATCGGGAATTCACCCCTCCACTTT. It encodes CASRRGIGNSPLHF.

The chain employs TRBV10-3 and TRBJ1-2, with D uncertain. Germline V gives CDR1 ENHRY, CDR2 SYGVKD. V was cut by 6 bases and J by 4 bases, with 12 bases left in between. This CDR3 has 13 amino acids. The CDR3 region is CAIRIGVGYGYTF. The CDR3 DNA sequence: TGTGCCATCAGAATCGGGGTGGGCTATGGCTACACCTTC.

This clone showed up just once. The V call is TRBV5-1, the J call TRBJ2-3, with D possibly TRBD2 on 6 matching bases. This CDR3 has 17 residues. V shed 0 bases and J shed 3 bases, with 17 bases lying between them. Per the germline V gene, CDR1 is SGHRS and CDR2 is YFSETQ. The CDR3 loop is CASSLALGGEGTDTQYF. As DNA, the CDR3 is TGCGCCAGCAGCTTGGCCTTGGGGGGAGAAGGGACAGATACGCAGTATTTT.

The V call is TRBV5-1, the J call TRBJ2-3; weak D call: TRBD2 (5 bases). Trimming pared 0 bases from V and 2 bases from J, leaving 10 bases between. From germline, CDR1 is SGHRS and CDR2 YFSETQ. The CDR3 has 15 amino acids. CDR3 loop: CASSLARGHTDTQYF. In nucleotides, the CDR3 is TGCGCCAGCAGCTTGGCCCGAGGGCACACAGATACGCAGTATTTT.

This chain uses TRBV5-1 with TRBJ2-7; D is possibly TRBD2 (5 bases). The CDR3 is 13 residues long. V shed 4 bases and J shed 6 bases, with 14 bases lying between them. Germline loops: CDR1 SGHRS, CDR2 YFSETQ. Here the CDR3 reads CASSILDSGEQYF. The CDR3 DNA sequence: TGCGCCAGCAGCATCCTGGACTCAGGCGAGCAGTACTTC.

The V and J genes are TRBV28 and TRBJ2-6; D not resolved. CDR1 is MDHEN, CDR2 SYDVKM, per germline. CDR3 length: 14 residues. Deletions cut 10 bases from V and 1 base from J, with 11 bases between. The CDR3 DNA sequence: TGTGCCACCGAGTTGTGGTCTGGGGCCAACGTCCTGACTTTC. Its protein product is CATELWSGANVLTF. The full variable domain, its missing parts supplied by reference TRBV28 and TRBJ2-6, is DVKVTQSSRYLVKRTGEKVFLECVQDMDHENMFWYRQDPGLGLRLIYFSYDVKMKEKGDIPEGYSVSREKKERFSLILESASTNQTSMYLCATELWSGANVLTFGAGSRLTVL.

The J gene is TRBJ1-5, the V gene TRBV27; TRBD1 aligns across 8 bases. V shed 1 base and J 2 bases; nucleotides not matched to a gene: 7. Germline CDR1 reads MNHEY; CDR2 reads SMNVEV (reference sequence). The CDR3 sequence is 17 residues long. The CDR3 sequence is CASSLLGTGKGNQPQHF. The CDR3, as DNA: TGTGCCAGCAGTTTATTAGGGACAGGTAAAGGCAATCAGCCCCAGCATTTT.

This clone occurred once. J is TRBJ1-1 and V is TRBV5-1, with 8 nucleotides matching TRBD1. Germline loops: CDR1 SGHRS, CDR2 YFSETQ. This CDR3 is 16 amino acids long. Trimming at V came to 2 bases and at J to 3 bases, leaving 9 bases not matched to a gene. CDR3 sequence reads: CASSFTPTGADTEAFF. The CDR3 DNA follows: TGCGCCAGCAGCTTTACTCCGACAGGGGCGGACACTGAAGCTTTCTTT. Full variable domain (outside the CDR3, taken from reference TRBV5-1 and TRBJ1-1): KAGVTQTPRYLIKTRGQQVTLSCSPISGHRSVSWYQQTPGQGLQFLFEYFSETQRNKGNFPGRFSGRQFSNSRSEMNVSTLELGDSALYLCASSFTPTGADTEAFFGQGTRLTVV.

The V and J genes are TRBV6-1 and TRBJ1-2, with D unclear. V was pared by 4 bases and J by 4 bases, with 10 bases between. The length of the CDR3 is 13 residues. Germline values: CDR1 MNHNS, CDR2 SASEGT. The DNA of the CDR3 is TGTGCCAGCAGTGGCGGACTGGCCTATGGCTACACCTTC. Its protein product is CASSGGLAYGYTF.

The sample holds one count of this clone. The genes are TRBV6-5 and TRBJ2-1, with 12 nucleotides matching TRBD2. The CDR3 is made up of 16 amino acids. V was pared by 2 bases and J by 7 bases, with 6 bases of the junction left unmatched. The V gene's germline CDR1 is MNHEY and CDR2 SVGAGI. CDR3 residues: CASSYNLAGGLNEQFF. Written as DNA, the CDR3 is TGTGCCAGCAGTTACAACCTAGCGGGAGGGCTAAATGAGCAGTTCTTC.

The CDR3 sequence: CASSPRQGRYEQYF. CDR3 nucleotide sequence: TGTGCCAGCAGCCCTCGACAGGGACGGTACGAGCAGTACTTC. The V call is TRBV27, the J call TRBJ2-7, with 7 bases aligning to TRBD1. Unmatched junction bases numbered 9, after V lost 6 bases and J lost 4 bases. CDR3 length: 14 residues. Germline V CDR1 and CDR2: MNHEY, SMNVEV (reference sequence).